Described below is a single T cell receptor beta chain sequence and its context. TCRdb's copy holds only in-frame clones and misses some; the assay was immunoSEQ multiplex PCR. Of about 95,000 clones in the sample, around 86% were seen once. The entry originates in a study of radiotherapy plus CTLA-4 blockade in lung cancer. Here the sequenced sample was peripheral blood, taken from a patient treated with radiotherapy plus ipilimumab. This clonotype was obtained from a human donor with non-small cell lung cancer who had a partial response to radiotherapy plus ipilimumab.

Here the CDR3 DNA reads TGTGCCAGCAGGTTGAGGGCGGCGGGAGGTGTCTACGAGCAGTACTTC. Protein: CASRLRAAGGVYEQYF. The chain employs TRBV5-5 and TRBJ2-7; 8 bases are a match to TRBD2. V shed 5 bases and J 3 bases; nucleotides not matched to a gene: 13. Looked up from germline, CDR1 is SGHKS and CDR2 is YYEKEE (reference sequence). The CDR3 sequence is 16 residues long.